This T cell receptor beta chain was obtained from a study of graft-versus-host responses after intestinal transplantation. Across the whole study: Recipients obtained multivisceral, liver-intestinal, or isolated intestinal transplants. Anti-thymocyte globulin served as induction for all recipients, who then took tacrolimus and steroids for around 3 years. Findings and caveats of the study: Present in recipient marrow, GvH clones included some that appeared first in ileum or blood.

Unmatched junction bases numbered 1, after V lost 3 bases and J lost 8 bases. Germline V gene data show CDR1 as DFQATT and CDR2 as SNEGSKA (reference sequence). The CDR3 runs to 11 residues. Note on this clone: Antigen specificity is unknown.

This table comes from immunoSEQ multiplex PCR, and its TCRdb copy is limited to in-frame clones, with some not included. The sample consists of approximately 89,000 clones, 90% to 95% of them appearing once. Sequencing used unstimulated CD8+ T cells sorted from spleen or lymph node cells, obtained before transplant. This sequence joins TRBV20-1 and TRBJ1-1; TRBD1 aligns across 9 bases. The sequence derives from a human donor who was the organ donor for an intestinal transplant. In DNA, the CDR3 is TGCAGTGCTAGGGACAGGGGAGAAGCTTTCTTT. It encodes CSARDRGEAFF.